The present entry profiles one T cell receptor (beta chain) with its context. V was pared by 0 bases and J by 5 bases, with 8 bases between. Germline V gene sequence: CDR1 ENHRY, CDR2 SYGVKD. CDR3 length: 13 amino acids. This specimen comes from a study of control samples from healthy donors and cancer patients. Libraries were prepared by immunoSEQ multiplex PCR; TCRdb keeps only in-frame clonotypes and omits some of them. The profile shows around 140,000 clones, approximately 93% of them singletons. The chain links TRBV10-3 to TRBJ2-7, with a weak D call TRBD2 (6 bases). The sequence was obtained from a young man in good health. The sample was blood. The CDR3 DNA reads TGTGCCATCAGTGAGTCCGGGACTCACGAGCAGTACTTC. It translates to CAISESGTHEQYF.